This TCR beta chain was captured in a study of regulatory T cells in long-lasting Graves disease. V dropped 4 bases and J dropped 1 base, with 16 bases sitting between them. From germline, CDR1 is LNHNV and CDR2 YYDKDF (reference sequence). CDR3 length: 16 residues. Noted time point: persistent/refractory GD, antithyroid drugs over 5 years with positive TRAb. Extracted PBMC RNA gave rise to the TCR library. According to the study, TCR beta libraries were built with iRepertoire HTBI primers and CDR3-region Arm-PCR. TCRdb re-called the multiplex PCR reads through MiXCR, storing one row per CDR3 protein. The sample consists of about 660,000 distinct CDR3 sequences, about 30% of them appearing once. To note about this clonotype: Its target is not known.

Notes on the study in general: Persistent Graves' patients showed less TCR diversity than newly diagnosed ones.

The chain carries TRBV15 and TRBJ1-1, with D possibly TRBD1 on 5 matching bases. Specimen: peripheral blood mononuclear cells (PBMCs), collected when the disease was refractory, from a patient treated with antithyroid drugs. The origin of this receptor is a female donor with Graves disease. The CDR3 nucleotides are TGTGCCACCAGCAACCCGGTGACGAGGGGGAACACTGAAGCTTTCTTT. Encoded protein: CATSNPVTRGNTEAFF.